The sequence of this T cell receptor beta chain was determined in a study of blood T cells in healthy people across ages (dated by TCRdb to about 2015). Study-wide context: Template switching captured roughly one uniquely barcoded TCR beta cDNA molecule per two T cells in model experiments. Using deep sequencing normalized with unique cDNA molecular identifiers, the study measured how TCR beta repertoire diversity changes with age. Donors were grouped into four age groups: young (average approximately 15 years), middle-aged (about 40), aged (roughly 67) and long-lived (around 80). To avoid experimental bias, donors of different ages were distributed randomly across sequencing lanes. Two additional independent replicas of 1 million unique cDNA reads from the same blood draw were analyzed for two donors (one aged 18 to 29 and one aged 80 or older).

Donors were roughly 40 systemically healthy Caucasian individuals from Russia aged roughly 6 to 100 years. Each donor gave ten milliliters of peripheral blood, collected into EDTA-treated Vacutainer tubes. Ficoll-Paque density-gradient centrifugation was used to isolate PBMCs, with at least 6 million obtained per sample. Total RNA was extracted from PBMCs with Trizol reagent, with at least 5.5 micrograms obtained per sample. For every donor, flow cytometry on a PBMC aliquot measured the percentage of naive CD45RAhigh/CD27high T cells. Results and caveats for the whole study, not just this receptor: Estimates of total diversity from one million sequenced T cells were regarded as lower bounds and underestimates. As age increased, observed TCR beta diversity per million T cells dropped in a roughly linear way, and a significant reduction was already evident by age roughly 40. Bulk unsorted PBMC profiling prevented conclusive comparison of naive and antigen-experienced compartments. There was a strong correlation between observed TCR beta diversity and the percentage of naive T cells measured by flow cytometry. Because donor CMV infection status was unknown, age-related changes in expanded clonotypes were potentially confounded. Compared with the aged group, the long-lived group had more naive CD4+ T cells, fewer expanded clones and increased TCR diversity, a pattern suggesting age selection.

Library preparation employed 5' RACE. The sample was run on an Illumina HiSeq 2500. The second PCR ran for roughly 6 to 11 cycles and used a J-beta primer mix along with a sample-barcoded 5' primer. A template-switch 5' adaptor carrying 12 random nucleotides introduced a unique molecular identifier onto each TCR beta cDNA molecule. At least 2.5 million CDR3-containing paired-end reads were obtained from each sample. All of the RNA was converted into first-strand cDNA using the Mint cDNA synthesis kit, with a TRBC-specific oligonucleotide serving as the primer. All cDNA was treated with uracil-DNA glycosylase and then went through a first 18-cycle PCR with the universal primers M1SS and BC2_uni_R. Concerning the study's data processing: For normalization, 1 million high-quality reads, each with a distinct molecular identifier, were randomly selected from each sample. Instead of being binned into consensus sequences, reads that shared molecular identifiers were thrown out. MiTCR, set to a Q25 quality threshold and the strictest error-elimination algorithm, was used for CDR3 identification, clonotype clustering and error correction. Lower-bound total TCR beta diversity was estimated with a nonparametric unseen species model using Euler transformation. The public sequencing data were trimmed at Q25 with fastp and processed into clonotypes with MiXCR by TCRdb, which kept only in-frame beta chains. Rows with one shared CDR3 protein collapse into an entry with the most common genes and DNA. For this entry, the V and J calls and clone size follow TCRdb and not the study's own pipeline. This sample holds approximately 800,000 distinct CDR3 sequences; 35% to 50% were observed only once. Of the sample, around 18% falls within the top ten clones.

This clonotype was picked up a small number of times. It lacks a known antigen. It has no much larger one-base neighbor in the sample; base qualities were not kept. The TCR sequence derives from a man older than 75 in good health. The sample was blood.

In nucleotide form, the sequence is TGTGCCAGCAGCTTTAATCTAGCGGGACTCACAGATACGCAGTATTTT. Its product reads: CASSFNLAGLTDTQYF. In this chain, TRBV11-1 is recombined with TRBJ2-3; 9 middle bases align to TRBD2. CDR1 is given as SGHAT and CDR2 as FQDESV, both from the germline V gene (reference sequence). The CDR3 covers 16 residues, taking in both the cysteine and the phenylalanine. Only the CDR3 part of the read is kept: 48 bases, read in frame from the first base. V trim: 3 bases; J trim: 2 bases; unmatched bases: 6.